These T cell receptor beta chains were read from a single sample in a study of T cell responses to AZD1222 COVID-19 vaccine. Produced via immunoSEQ multiplex PCR; TCRdb's table is partial and in-frame only. Here the sample spans roughly 150,000 clones, 90% being singletons. The starting material was peripheral blood, obtained 28 days after the second AZD1222 dose. Receptor source: an adult who received the AZD1222 COVID-19 vaccine. The CDR3 runs from the conserved cysteine through the conserved F or W. The order of the fields is J gene, V gene, clone size, D gene, CDR3 length, CDR3 DNA, CDR3 protein. The D gene is left open where the match is weak. Expanded clones get a size class; other rows say once, few or many, or leave the size out.

>TRBJ1-5|TRBV6-5|.|TRBD1|14
TGTGCCAGCAGTAAGGACAGGGAGTATCAGCCCCAGCATTTT
CASSKDREYQPQHF
>TRBJ2-2|TRBV5-1|.|.|11
TGCGCCAGCAGCTTTTCCGGGGAGCTGTTTTTT
CASSFSGELFF
>TRBJ2-7|TRBV6-1|.|TRBD1|15
TGTGCCAGCAGTGAGGGGAACAGGGGCTACTACGAGCAGTACTTC
CASSEGNRGYYEQYF
>TRBJ2-5|TRBV5-5|.|.|12
TGTGCCAGCAGCTTGGCTAGAGAGACCCAGTACTTC
CASSLARETQYF
>TRBJ1-1|TRBV30|.|TRBD1|11
TGTGCCTGGAGAACAGGGGCGGGAGCTTTCTTT
CAWRTGAGAFF
>TRBJ2-1|TRBV28|.|TRBD2|18
TGTGCCAGCACCCCGCCCCACAGCGGGAGGTTTATCTACAATGAGCAGTTCTTC
CASTPPHSGRFIYNEQFF
>TRBJ2-1|TRBV4-2|.|TRBD2|16
TGTGCCAGCAGCCAAGAGACTAGCGGGAGGGCCCTTGAGCAGTTCTTC
CASSQETSGRALEQFF
>TRBJ2-6|TRBV5-1|.|TRBD1|13
TGCGCCAGCAGCTTAGGACAGGGCAGCGTCCTGACTTTC
CASSLGQGSVLTF
>TRBJ1-6|TRBV4-1|.|.|17
TGCGCCAGCAGCCAAGATCTATTTGCAGTTTCAAGTTCACCCCTCCACTTT
CASSQDLFAVSSSPLHF
>TRBJ2-1|TRBV5-8|.|TRBD2|15
TGTGCCAGCAGCTTGCTGCTAGCGGGGTACAATGAGCAGTTCTTC
CASSLLLAGYNEQFF
>TRBJ2-4|TRBV7-8|.|TRBD1|15
TGTGCCAGCAGCTTAGGTGACAGGGAGTTTGACATTCAGTACTTC
CASSLGDREFDIQYF
>TRBJ2-7|TRBV7-9|.|.|15
TGTGCCAGCAGCCCACCCTTAGCGTTTACCTACGAGCAGTACTTC
CASSPPLAFTYEQYF
>TRBJ1-1|TRBV5-1|.|TRBD1|16
TGCGCCAGCAGCTCTACAACGGGACAGTTGAACACTGAAGCTTTCTTT
CASSSTTGQLNTEAFF
>TRBJ2-5|TRBV28|.|.|13
TGTGCCAGCAGTCAAACGACGGGTGGGACCCAGTACTTC
CASSQTTGGTQYF
>TRBJ1-4|TRBV7-9|.|TRBD1|17
TGTGCCAGCAGCTTAGGACAGGGGGTATGGACTAATGAAAAACTGTTTTTT
CASSLGQGVWTNEKLFF
>TRBJ2-5|TRBV5-5|.|.|14
TGTGCCAGCAGCTTCAACCGGGGAGCGGAGACCCAGTACTTC
CASSFNRGAETQYF
>TRBJ2-1|TRBV4-1|.|.|17
TGCGCCAGCAGCCAAGAAGCCCGAACTAGGGGCGTTCCTGAGCAGTTCTTC
CASSQEARTRGVPEQFF
>TRBJ2-5|TRBV3-1/TRBV3-2|.|.|17
TGTGCCAGCAGCCAACCCCCGGGGGGCCCCCTCCAAGAGACCCAGTACTTC
CASSQPPGGPLQETQYF
>TRBJ2-7|TRBV27|.|.|12
TGTGCCAGCAGTTTATGGGGAGCCGAGCAGTACTTC
CASSLWGAEQYF
>TRBJ1-1|TRBV2|.|TRBD1|19
TGTGCCAGCAGTGAAGTCCGACTGGACAGGGGGCTTGGGAACACTGAAGCTTTCTTT
CASSEVRLDRGLGNTEAFF
>TRBJ2-1|TRBV7-9|.|TRBD2|16
TGTGCCAGCAGCTTAAAAGGCGGGAGCTCCTACAATGAGCAGTTCTTC
CASSLKGGSSYNEQFF
>TRBJ1-4|TRBV27|.|.|16
TGTGCCAGCAGTTCTATCTCCGGCGACAGGCTTGAAAAACTGTTTTTT
CASSSISGDRLEKLFF
>TRBJ2-1|TRBV5-6|.|TRBD1|16
TGTGCCAGCAGCTTGTTCTGGACAGGGGGACGCAATGAGCAGTTCTTC
CASSLFWTGGRNEQFF
>TRBJ2-1|TRBV6-4|few|TRBD2|15
TGTGCCAGCAGTGACTCGACTAGCGGGGGGGCTGAGCAGTTCTTC
CASSDSTSGGAEQFF
>TRBJ2-1|TRBV9|.|.|15
TGTGCCAGCAGCACTCCGACGGGGGGCGGGAATGAGCAGTTCTTC
CASSTPTGGGNEQFF
>TRBJ1-3|TRBV28|.|TRBD1|15
TGTGCCAGCAGTCTCCTTGGCAGGGGGCGATACACCATATATTTT
CASSLLGRGRYTIYF
>TRBJ1-3|TRBV11-2|.|.|15
TGTGCCAGCAGCTTAGGATCGGCCTCCGGAAACACCATATATTTT
CASSLGSASGNTIYF
>TRBJ2-5|TRBV7-2|.|.|12
TGTGCCAGCAGCCAAAGACCCGAGACCCAGTACTTC
CASSQRPETQYF
>TRBJ1-1|TRBV5-1|.|.|15
TGCGCCAGCAGCTTGGCTATTGCGGGGAACACTGAAGCTTTCTTT
CASSLAIAGNTEAFF
>TRBJ1-1|TRBV28|.|.|16
TGTGCCAGCAGTTTTGTTTCACGAGAAATGAACACTGAAGCTTTCTTT
CASSFVSREMNTEAFF